This entry lists 19 T cell receptor beta chains sequenced from one sample in a study of blood T cell repertoires in COVID-19. TCRdb's table, derived via immunoSEQ multiplex PCR, lists solely in-frame clones and lacks some. The sample yields tens of thousands of clones, about 93% seen once. The sample consisted of peripheral blood. The receptor source for this set is a woman older than 75 with active COVID-19.

This chain uses TRBV4-2 with TRBJ1-1; D ambiguous. The germline CDR1 and CDR2 sequences are LGHNA and YNFKEQ. V dropped 0 bases and J dropped 6 bases, with 8 bases sitting between them. This CDR3 spans 13 amino acids. The CDR3 here is CASSQDVAAEAFF. The CDR3 region has the DNA TGTGCCAGCAGCCAAGATGTAGCAGCTGAAGCTTTCTTT.

This chain uses TRBV7-2 with TRBJ2-3; 13 positions agree with TRBD2. Per germline, CDR1 SGHTA and CDR2 FQGNSA. The CDR3 runs to 16 residues. Trimming removed 2 bases from V and 4 bases from J; junction bases left unmatched: 3. The chain's CDR3 is CASSLRLAGGSDTQYF. The DNA for the CDR3 is TGTGCCAGCAGCTTAAGACTAGCGGGAGGTTCAGATACGCAGTATTTT.

This chain connects TRBV7-9 to TRBJ1-4, with D uncertain. V was pared by 5 bases and J by 0 bases, with 7 bases between. Germline V gene lookup returns CDR1 SEHNR and CDR2 FQNEAQ (reference sequence). The CDR3 is made up of 14 amino acids. CDR3 protein: CASSITATNEKLFF. DNA for the CDR3: TGTGCCAGCAGCATCACTGCAACTAATGAAAAACTGTTTTTT.

The rearrangement links TRBV3-1 (or the pseudogene TRBV3-2) to TRBJ1-1; D possibly corresponds to TRBD1 (5 bases). This CDR3 comprises 14 residues. The V gene's germline CDR1 is LGHDT and CDR2 YNNKEL (reference sequence). Trimming stripped 2 bases from V and 2 bases from J, with 9 bases between. CDR3 sequence: CASSQWGENTEAFF. The CDR3 DNA is TGTGCCAGCAGCCAATGGGGGGAAAACACTGAAGCTTTCTTT.

This clone was seen a single time. The V call is TRBV20-1, the J call TRBJ2-3, with 10 positions matching TRBD2. Germline V lookup: CDR1 DFQATT, CDR2 SNEGSKA (reference sequence). The CDR3 consists of 18 residues. The V segment lost 3 bases and the J segment 4 bases; nucleotides outside the gene matches: 16. CDR3: CSASMVLAGGFSADTQYF. The CDR3 DNA is TGCAGTGCTAGTATGGTGTTAGCGGGGGGCTTCAGCGCAGATACGCAGTATTTT.

This clone was picked up one time. The genes are TRBV11-2 and TRBJ2-3, with a tentative D call TRBD2 (5 bases). The CDR3 covers 13 residues. CDR1 is SGHAT and CDR2 is FQNNGV in the germline V gene. Trimming removed 3 bases at V and 4 bases at J, with 8 bases between. CDR3 residues: CASSFSGADTQYF. CDR3 coding DNA: TGTGCCAGCAGCTTTTCCGGGGCAGATACGCAGTATTTT.

The DNA of the CDR3 is TGTGCCAGCAGTGAAGTGGGCGCCTATGGCTACACCTTC. This sequence encodes CASSEVGAYGYTF. The chain links TRBV6-1 to TRBJ1-2; D gene ambiguous. V was pared by 1 base and J by 4 bases, with 7 bases between. The CDR3 is 13 amino acids. Germline lookup yields CDR1 MNHNS and CDR2 SASEGT.

This sequence joins TRBV5-1 and TRBJ1-6, with D possibly matching TRBD1 (6 bases). The ends were cut back, 1 base at V and 10 bases at J, with 12 bases in the middle. CDR3 length: 14 residues. Per germline, CDR1 SGHRS and CDR2 YFSETQ. The DNA for the CDR3 is TGCGCCAGCAGCTTGAACAGGGAGGGATCACCCCTCCACTTT. Translation gives CASSLNREGSPLHF.

Here the CDR3 DNA reads TGTGCCACCAGTGATCCCTCAGCGGGGGGAGACACAGATACGCAGTATTTT. The encoded protein is CATSDPSAGGDTDTQYF. The chain carries TRBV24-1 and TRBJ2-3; 9 bases align to TRBD2. The CDR3 spans 17 residues. Germline loops: CDR1 KGHDR, CDR2 SFDVKD. V trimming: 3 bases; J trimming: 2 bases; junction bases outside the gene matches: 8.

The rearrangement joins TRBV11-2 to TRBJ2-1; 7 nucleotides align to TRBD1. Trimming cost V 0 bases and J 6 bases; bases outside gene matches: 5. Germline assignment: CDR1 SGHAT and CDR2 FQNNGV. CDR3 length: 15 amino acids. CDR3 nucleotides: TGTGCCAGCAGCTTAGATGGACAGGCCCCCAATGAGCAGTTCTTC. This sequence encodes CASSLDGQAPNEQFF.

A few counts support this clone. The genes are TRBV28 and TRBJ2-2, with a weak D call TRBD2 (6 bases). Per the germline V gene, CDR1 is MDHEN and CDR2 is SYDVKM. The CDR3 consists of 17 residues. V lost 5 bases, J lost 0 bases, and 16 bases lay in between. The CDR3 protein is CASSPLAGRPNTGELFF. As DNA, the CDR3 is TGTGCCAGCAGTCCCCTCGCGGGACGGCCGAACACCGGGGAGCTGTTTTTT. The complete variable domain, with remaining parts taken from reference TRBV28 and TRBJ2-2, reads DVKVTQSSRYLVKRTGEKVFLECVQDMDHENMFWYRQDPGLGLRLIYFSYDVKMKEKGDIPEGYSVSREKKERFSLILESASTNQTSMYLCASSPLAGRPNTGELFFGEGSRLTVL.

The chain couples TRBV27 to TRBJ2-7; D possibly corresponds to TRBD2 (5 bases). Germline CDR1 and CDR2: MNHEY and SMNVEV (reference sequence). Trimming removed 2 bases at V and 1 base at J, with 12 bases between. CDR3 size: 15 residues. Here the CDR3 reads CASSLSFGVSYEQYF. CDR3 DNA: TGTGCCAGCAGTTTAAGCTTCGGGGTTTCCTACGAGCAGTACTTC.

V gene TRBV2 combines with J gene TRBJ2-7; 8 bases agree with TRBD1. With V trimmed by 3 bases and J by 1 base, 2 bases remained unmatched. Germline V gene lookup returns CDR1 SNHLY and CDR2 FYNNEI. The CDR3 has 14 residues. This CDR3 is CASSDGQGSYEQYV. The CDR3 region has the DNA TGTGCCAGCAGTGACGGACAGGGTTCCTACGAGCAGTACGTC.

The CDR3, as DNA: TGCGCCAGCAGCTCCCGACCACAGGGGTTAGAAACACCCCTCCACTTT. Its translation is CASSSRPQGLETPLHF. This sequence joins TRBV5-1 and TRBJ1-6, with 7 bases fitting TRBD1. The CDR3 contains 16 residues. From germline, CDR1 is SGHRS and CDR2 YFSETQ. V was pared by 3 bases and J by 11 bases, with 14 bases of the junction left unmatched.

This chain connects TRBV28 to TRBJ1-6, with D perhaps TRBD1 (5 bases). Per the germline V gene, CDR1 is MDHEN and CDR2 is SYDVKM. The germline V and J ends were trimmed by 5 bases and 9 bases, with 17 bases remaining between them. The CDR3 totals 15 residues. In nucleotides, the CDR3 is TGTGCCAGCAGTATTTCAGGGCGCGTTGGTTCACCCCTCCACTTT. It codes for CASSISGRVGSPLHF.

The chain carries TRBV20-1 and TRBJ2-1, with 13 bases identical to TRBD2. Trimming took 3 bases from V and 0 from J; bases not matched to a gene: 8. The CDR3 consists of 18 residues. The germline gives CDR1 DFQATT, CDR2 SNEGSKA (reference sequence). The CDR3 reads CSASPGLAGPSSYNEQFF. In nucleotides, the CDR3 is TGCAGTGCTAGTCCGGGACTAGCGGGGCCGAGCTCCTACAATGAGCAGTTCTTC.

V is TRBV7-2 and J is TRBJ2-5, with 12 bases aligning to TRBD2. CDR1 is SGHTA, CDR2 FQGNSA, per germline. Unmatched junction bases numbered 4, after V lost 4 bases and J lost 13 bases. The CDR3 sequence is 12 residues long. The chain's CDR3 is CASSSGLAGLYF. The DNA for the CDR3 is TGTGCCAGCAGCTCGGGACTAGCGGGCCTGTACTTC.

The CDR3 is CASSLEIPDRSYEQYF. The CDR3 nucleotides are TGTGCCAGCAGCTTAGAAATACCGGACAGATCCTACGAGCAGTACTTC. The gene calls are TRBV5-8 and TRBJ2-7; possible D gene TRBD1, 6 bases. V gave up 2 bases and J gave up 1 base, with 16 bases separating them. The germline CDR1 and CDR2 sequences are SGHTS and YDEGEE. The CDR3 is 16 residues long.

The chain carries TRBV3-1 (or the pseudogene TRBV3-2) and TRBJ2-3, with 7 bases that match TRBD1. This CDR3 has 14 amino acids. V lost 4 bases, J lost 2 bases, and 3 bases stayed unmatched. From germline, CDR1 is LGHDT and CDR2 YNNKEL (reference sequence). The CDR3 here is CASSRDRDTDTQYF. In DNA form, the CDR3 reads TGTGCCAGCAGCCGAGACAGGGACACAGATACGCAGTATTTT.